Listed below are T cell receptor beta chains from one sample, sequenced in a study of T cells in Graves' hyperthyroidism and ophthalmopathy. TCRdb fed the multiplex PCR reads into MiXCR, producing one record per CDR3 protein. Among some 700,000 distinct CDR3 sequences listed, approximately 15% were seen once. Sequenced material: blood. These receptors were taken from a middle-aged man with Graves' hyperthyroidism. Each CDR3 is given with its conserved first and last residue. A D gene is named only where the DNA matches it firmly. Some rows mark clone size as missing; the rest say once, few, many or name a class of expanded clone.

clone_size j_call v_call d_call cdr3_length cdr3_nt cdr3_aa
many TRBJ2-5 TRBV11-1 TRBD2 14 TGTGCCAGCAGCCGCGGGACTAGCGGAGAGACCCAGTACTTC CASSRGTSGETQYF
- TRBJ1-5 TRBV20-1 TRBD1 15 TGCAGTGCCACCAGGACAGGGGGACTCAATCAGCCCCAGCATTTT CSATRTGGLNQPQHF
many TRBJ2-7 TRBV7-9 - 13 TGTGCCAGCAGCCCCGAGGGGAGGTACGAGCAGTACTTC CASSPEGRYEQYF
many TRBJ2-6 TRBV12-3/TRBV12-4 TRBD1 17 TGTGCCAGCAGTCCGGGACAGGGTAACTCTGGGGCCAACGTCCTGACTTTC CASSPGQGNSGANVLTF
- TRBJ1-1 TRBV4-1 - 16 TGCGCCAGCAGCCAACCCGAAGAGGAGTTGAACACTGAAGCTTTCTTT CASSQPEEELNTEAFF
few TRBJ2-7 TRBV20-1 - 15 TGCAGTGCTAGAGATAGGGGACCCACTTCCTACGAGCAGTACTTC CSARDRGPTSYEQYF
- TRBJ2-7 TRBV20-1 - 15 TGCAGTGCGCCTATCCCCTGGCGGACCTCCTACGAGCAGTACTTC CSAPIPWRTSYEQYF
- TRBJ2-2 TRBV7-9 TRBD2 17 TGTGCCAGCAGCTCACTAGCGATGGGACCTAACACCGGGGAGCTGTTTTTT CASSSLAMGPNTGELFF
many TRBJ2-3 TRBV27 - 12 TGTGCCAGCAGTCCCCAGCCAGATACGCAGTATTTT CASSPQPDTQYF
- TRBJ2-7 TRBV7-3 - 15 TGTGCCAGCAGTTTAATAGGGGGAGAAACCTACGAGCAGTACTTC CASSLIGGETYEQYF
few TRBJ1-6 TRBV5-1 - 15 TGCGCCAGCAGCTTGGTGGGGAAGGGCGACTCACCCCTCCACTTT CASSLVGKGDSPLHF
few TRBJ2-6 TRBV4-3 - 16 TGCGCCAGCAGCCAAGAAGGGTACGGTGGGGCCAACGTCCTGACTTTC CASSQEGYGGANVLTF
- TRBJ1-1 TRBV5-8 - 14 TGTGCCAGCAGCTTGGTGGCAGGGGACACTGAAGCTTTCTTT CASSLVAGDTEAFF
few TRBJ2-7 TRBV5-8 - 14 TGTGCCAGCAGGCAACAGGGGGGGGCCTACGAGCAGTACTTC CASRQQGGAYEQYF
- TRBJ2-7 TRBV27 - 12 TGTGCCAGCAGTCACAACTCCTACGAGCAGTACTTC CASSHNSYEQYF
- TRBJ2-1 TRBV6-2/TRBV6-3 TRBD2 16 TGTGCCAGCAGTTACTCGACTAGCGTCGCCTACAATGAGCAGTTCTTC CASSYSTSVAYNEQFF
few TRBJ2-7 TRBV19 TRBD2 13 TGTGCCAGTAGTTCAGCGGGGGCGCAAGAGCAGTACTTC CASSSAGAQEQYF
many TRBJ2-7 TRBV2 - 11 TGTGCCAGCAGGGGACTCTACGAGCAGTACTTC CASRGLYEQYF
- TRBJ1-5 TRBV28 - 16 TGTGCCAGCAGTTTATTGCAGCGGTATAGCAATCAGCCCCAGCATTTT CASSLLQRYSNQPQHF
- TRBJ1-6 TRBV4-3 - 17 TGCGCCAGCAGCCAAGTGGCTTGGGGTGACTATAATTCACCCCTCCACTTT CASSQVAWGDYNSPLHF
- TRBJ1-5 TRBV2 TRBD1 16 TGTGCCAGCAGTGTCTTCAGGACAGGGCTCTCTCAGCCCCAGCATTTT CASSVFRTGLSQPQHF
many TRBJ1-1 TRBV19 - 14 TGTGCCAGTAGTTTCGGGGCCCAGGGCACTGAAGCTTTCTTT CASSFGAQGTEAFF
few TRBJ2-3 TRBV5-1 TRBD1 16 TGCGCCAGCAGCTTGGGGGACAGAGCCCCCACAGATACGCAGTATTTT CASSLGDRAPTDTQYF
many TRBJ1-4 TRBV28 - 21 TGTGCCAGCAGTTTAAGTCCCGACGGCCCCACCAGACTTGCAACTAATGAAAAACTGTTTTTT CASSLSPDGPTRLATNEKLFF
many TRBJ1-1 TRBV11-2 - 15 TGTGCCAGCAGCTTGGTGGGACAATCAAACACTGAAGCTTTCTTT CASSLVGQSNTEAFF
many TRBJ2-3 TRBV7-9 - 16 TGTGCCAGCAGCTTAATCATCCAGGGAAGCACAGATACGCAGTATTTT CASSLIIQGSTDTQYF
- TRBJ2-7 TRBV28 TRBD1 14 TGTGCCAGCACCCTCCGGGACAGGTACTACGAGCAGTACTTC CASTLRDRYYEQYF
- TRBJ2-4 TRBV30 - 15 TGTGCCTGGAGTGTATTTCGGGGAAGTCTAAACATTCAGTACTTC CAWSVFRGSLNIQYF
few TRBJ2-5 TRBV7-3 TRBD1 15 TGTGCCAGCAGCTTGCTGGGACAGCTACAAGAGACCCAGTACTTC CASSLLGQLQETQYF
few TRBJ1-4 TRBV28 - 14 TGTGCCAGCAGCGGAGGTGGGGATCCGGAAAAACTGTTTTTT CASSGGGDPEKLFF
many TRBJ1-6 TRBV6-1 TRBD1 15 TGTGCCAGCAAAGACAGGGGTTCCTATAATTCACCCCTCCACTTT CASKDRGSYNSPLHF
many TRBJ2-5 TRBV7-8 - 14 TGTGCCAGCAGCTCCCACCACAGGGTTGAGACCCAGTACTTC CASSSHHRVETQYF
- TRBJ2-5 TRBV12-3/TRBV12-4 - 13 TGTGCCAGCCGCTCGGGGGCCCCAGAGACCCAGTACTTC CASRSGAPETQYF
- TRBJ1-5 TRBV12-3/TRBV12-4 - 15 TGTGCCAGCAGTCACCGGTGGGCAGGCAATCAGCCCCAGCATTTT CASSHRWAGNQPQHF
many TRBJ1-2 TRBV27 - 14 TGTGCCAGCAGTTTATCCGCTGGGGACTATGGCTACACCTTC CASSLSAGDYGYTF
many TRBJ1-2 TRBV11-2 - 14 TGTGCCAGCAGCAGCAACACAGGTGTCGGTGGCTACACCTTC CASSSNTGVGGYTF
many TRBJ1-5 TRBV2 - 15 TGTGCCAGCAGTGAAGCGCTTCAGGGTGGTCAGCCCCAGCATTTT CASSEALQGGQPQHF
few TRBJ2-7 TRBV20-1 TRBD2 16 TGCAGTGCTAGAAGTGTAGCAGCGGGAGGGCCAGACGAGCAGTACTTC CSARSVAAGGPDEQYF
- TRBJ2-1 TRBV24-1 TRBD2 17 TGTGCCACCAGTGAGAAACGGACTAGCGGGATAGTAGATGAGCAGTTCTTC CATSEKRTSGIVDEQFF
- TRBJ1-5 TRBV28 - 14 TGTGCCAGCAGTTTTTTGGGTTTACTGAATCCCCAGCATTTT CASSFLGLLNPQHF
- TRBJ2-4 TRBV6-1 TRBD2 17 TGTGCCAGCAGCTTCCTGACTAGCGGGATAACCAAAAACATTCAGTACTTC CASSFLTSGITKNIQYF
- TRBJ1-2 TRBV11-2 - 13 TGTGCCAGCAGCTTAGCCAGGGGAGGAGGCTACACCTTC CASSLARGGGYTF
- TRBJ2-6 TRBV5-1 - 13 TGCGCCACCAGTGAGCTTGGGGCCAACGTCCTGACTTTC CATSELGANVLTF
many TRBJ1-1 TRBV19 TRBD1 16 TGTGCCACCCAACCAAGGACAGGGGGCACGAACACTGAAGCTTTCTTT CATQPRTGGTNTEAFF
- TRBJ1-1 TRBV11-2 - 15 TGTGCCAGCAGCTCCGCCGGGACTTTGAACACTGAAGCTTTCTTT CASSSAGTLNTEAFF